What follows is one T cell receptor (beta chain) and its context. No antigen is known for it. The sample is drawn from a study of T cell responses to AZD1222 COVID-19 vaccine. Findings of the study overall: An increase in Spike-specific TCR breadth and depth was observed after two AZD1222 doses.

Libraries were prepared by immunoSEQ multiplex PCR; TCRdb keeps only in-frame clonotypes and omits some of them. Of 110,000 or so clones in the sample, approximately 86% were seen once. V lost 1 base and J lost 5, with 17 bases in between. This CDR3 region has 16 residues. Germline V lookup: CDR1 SGHAT, CDR2 FQNNGV. This material consisted of peripheral blood, taken 28 days after the second AZD1222 dose. The rearrangement links TRBV11-2 to TRBJ1-1; D is possibly TRBD1 (5 bases). The source is an adult who received the AZD1222 COVID-19 vaccine. The CDR3 region is CASSLGRGREWTEAFF. The CDR3, as DNA: TGTGCCAGCAGCTTAGGTCGAGGCAGGGAGTGGACTGAAGCTTTCTTT. The full variable domain, completed using reference TRBV11-2 and TRBJ1-1, is EAGVAQSPRYKIIEKRQSVAFWCNPISGHATLYWYQQILGQGPKLLIQFQNNGVVDDSQLPKDRFSAERLKGVDSTLKIQPAKLEDSAVYLCASSLGRGREWTEAFFGQGTRLTVV.